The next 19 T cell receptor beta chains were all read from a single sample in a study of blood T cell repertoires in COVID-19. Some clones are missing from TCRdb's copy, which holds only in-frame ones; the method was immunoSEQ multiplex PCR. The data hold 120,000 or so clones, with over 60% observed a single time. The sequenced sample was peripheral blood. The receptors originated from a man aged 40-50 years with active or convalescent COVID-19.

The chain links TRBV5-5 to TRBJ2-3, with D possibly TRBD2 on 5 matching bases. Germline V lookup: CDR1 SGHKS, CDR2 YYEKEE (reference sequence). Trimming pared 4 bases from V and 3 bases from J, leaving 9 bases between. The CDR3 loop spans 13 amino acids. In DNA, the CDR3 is TGTGCCAGCAGCCCGGGGTGGACAGATACGCAGTATTTT. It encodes CASSPGWTDTQYF.

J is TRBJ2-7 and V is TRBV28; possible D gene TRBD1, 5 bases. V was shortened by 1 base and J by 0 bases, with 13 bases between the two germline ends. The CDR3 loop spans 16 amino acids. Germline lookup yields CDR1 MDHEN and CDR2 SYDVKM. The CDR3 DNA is TGTGCCAGCAGTTTATTGGGCAGGGCCGACTCCTACGAGCAGTACTTC. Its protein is CASSLLGRADSYEQYF.

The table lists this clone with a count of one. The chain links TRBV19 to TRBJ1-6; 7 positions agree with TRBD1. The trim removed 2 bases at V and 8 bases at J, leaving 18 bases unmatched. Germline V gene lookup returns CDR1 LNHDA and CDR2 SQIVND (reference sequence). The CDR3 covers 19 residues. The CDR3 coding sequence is TGTGCCAGTAGTATAATGGGACCCCGAGGGGGCTTCTTGGATTCACCCCTCCACTTT. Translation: CASSIMGPRGGFLDSPLHF.

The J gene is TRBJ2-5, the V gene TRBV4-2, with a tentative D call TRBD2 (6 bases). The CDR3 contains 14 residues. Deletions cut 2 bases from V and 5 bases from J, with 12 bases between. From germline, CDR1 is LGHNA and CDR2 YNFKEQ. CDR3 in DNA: TGTGCCAGCAGCCAACGGGGCGGGAATGAGACCCAGTACTTC. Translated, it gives CASSQRGGNETQYF.

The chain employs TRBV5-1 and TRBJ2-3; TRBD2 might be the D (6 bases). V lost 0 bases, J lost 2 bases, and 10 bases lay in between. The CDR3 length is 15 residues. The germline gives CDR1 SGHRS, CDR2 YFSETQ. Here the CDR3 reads CASSLVGGVTDTQYF. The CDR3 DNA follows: TGCGCCAGCAGCTTGGTCGGCGGGGTCACAGATACGCAGTATTTT.

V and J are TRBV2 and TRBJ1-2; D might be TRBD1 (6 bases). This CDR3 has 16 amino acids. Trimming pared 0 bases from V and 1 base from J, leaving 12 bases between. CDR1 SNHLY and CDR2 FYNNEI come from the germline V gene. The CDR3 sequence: CASSEALFRGNYGYTF. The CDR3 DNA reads TGTGCCAGCAGTGAAGCGCTTTTCAGGGGTAACTATGGCTACACCTTC.

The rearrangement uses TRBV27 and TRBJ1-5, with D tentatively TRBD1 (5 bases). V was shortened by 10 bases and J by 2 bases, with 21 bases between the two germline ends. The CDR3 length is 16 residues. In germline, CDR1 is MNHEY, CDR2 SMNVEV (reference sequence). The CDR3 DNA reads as TGTGCCACGGACCGACGCCCTAAAGGGGGCAATCAGCCCCAGCATTTT. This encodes CATDRRPKGGNQPQHF.

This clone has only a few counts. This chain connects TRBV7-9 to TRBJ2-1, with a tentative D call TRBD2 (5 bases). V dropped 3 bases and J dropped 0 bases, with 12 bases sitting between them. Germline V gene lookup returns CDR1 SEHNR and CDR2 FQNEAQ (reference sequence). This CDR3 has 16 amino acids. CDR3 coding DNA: TGTGCCAGCAGCTTTGATATGGGGAGCTCCTACAATGAGCAGTTCTTC. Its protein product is CASSFDMGSSYNEQFF.

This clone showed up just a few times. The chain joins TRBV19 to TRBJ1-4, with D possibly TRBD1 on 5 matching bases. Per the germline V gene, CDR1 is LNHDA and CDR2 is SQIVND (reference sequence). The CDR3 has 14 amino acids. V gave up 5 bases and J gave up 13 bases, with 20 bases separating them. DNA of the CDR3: TGTGCCAGTAGTCTCGGGGACTCCCGGGTTAGACTGTTTTTT. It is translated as CASSLGDSRVRLFF.

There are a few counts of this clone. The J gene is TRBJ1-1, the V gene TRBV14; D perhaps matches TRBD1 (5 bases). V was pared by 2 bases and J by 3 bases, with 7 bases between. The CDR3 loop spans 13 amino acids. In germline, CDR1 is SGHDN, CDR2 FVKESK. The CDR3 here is CASSQQGYTEAFF. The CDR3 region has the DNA TGTGCCAGCAGCCAACAGGGATACACTGAAGCTTTCTTT.

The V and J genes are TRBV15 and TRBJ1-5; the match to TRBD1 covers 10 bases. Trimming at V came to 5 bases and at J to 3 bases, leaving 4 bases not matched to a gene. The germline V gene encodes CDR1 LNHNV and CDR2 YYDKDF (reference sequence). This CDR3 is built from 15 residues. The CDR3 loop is CATSPGTGVNQPQHF. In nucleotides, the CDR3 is TGTGCCACCAGCCCCGGGACAGGGGTCAATCAGCCCCAGCATTTT.

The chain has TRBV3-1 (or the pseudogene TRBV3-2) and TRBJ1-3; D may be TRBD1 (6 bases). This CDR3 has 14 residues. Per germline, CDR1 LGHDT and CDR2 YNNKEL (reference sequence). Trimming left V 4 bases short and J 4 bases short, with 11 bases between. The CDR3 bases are TGTGCCAGCAGCCCAGGGACATCCGGAAACACCATATATTTT. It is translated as CASSPGTSGNTIYF.

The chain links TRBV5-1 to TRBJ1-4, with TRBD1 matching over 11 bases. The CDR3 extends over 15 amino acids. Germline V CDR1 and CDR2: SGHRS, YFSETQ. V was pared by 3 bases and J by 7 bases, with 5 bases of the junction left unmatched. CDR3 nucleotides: TGCGCCAGCAGCTGGAGTGGGACAGGGGGTGAAAAACTGTTTTTT. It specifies CASSWSGTGGEKLFF.

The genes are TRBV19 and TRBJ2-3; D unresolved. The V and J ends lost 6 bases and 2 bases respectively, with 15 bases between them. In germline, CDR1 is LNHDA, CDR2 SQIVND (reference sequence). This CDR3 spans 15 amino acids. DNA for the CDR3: TGTGCCAGTAGCTCTACAGCAACCTTCACAGATACGCAGTATTTT. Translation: CASSSTATFTDTQYF.

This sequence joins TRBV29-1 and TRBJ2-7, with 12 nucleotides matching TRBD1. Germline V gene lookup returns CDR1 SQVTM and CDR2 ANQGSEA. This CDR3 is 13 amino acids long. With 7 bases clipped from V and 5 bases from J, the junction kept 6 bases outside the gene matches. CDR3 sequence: CSAGTGGWNEQYF. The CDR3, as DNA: TGCAGCGCCGGGACAGGGGGCTGGAACGAGCAGTACTTC.

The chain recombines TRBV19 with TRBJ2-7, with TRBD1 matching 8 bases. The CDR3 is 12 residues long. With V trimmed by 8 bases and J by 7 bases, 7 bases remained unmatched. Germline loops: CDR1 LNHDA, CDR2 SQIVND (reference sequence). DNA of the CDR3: TGTGCCAGTCTTGGACAGGGTGGAGAGCAGTACTTC. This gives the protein CASLGQGGEQYF.

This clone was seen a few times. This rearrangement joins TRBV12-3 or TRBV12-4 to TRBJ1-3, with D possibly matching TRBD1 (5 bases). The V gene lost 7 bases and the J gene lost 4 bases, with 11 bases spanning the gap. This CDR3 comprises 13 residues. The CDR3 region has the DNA TGTGCCAGCATTCCAGGGATCGGAAACACCATATATTTT. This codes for CASIPGIGNTIYF.

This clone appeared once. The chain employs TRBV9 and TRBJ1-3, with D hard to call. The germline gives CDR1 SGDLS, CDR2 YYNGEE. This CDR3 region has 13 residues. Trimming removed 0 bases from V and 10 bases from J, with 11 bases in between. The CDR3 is CASSVADTGTIYF. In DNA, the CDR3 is TGTGCCAGCAGCGTAGCTGATACCGGGACCATATATTTT.

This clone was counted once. CDR3 region: CASSVTTGPFSGANVLTF. CDR3 DNA sequence: TGTGCCAGCAGCGTCACGACAGGACCGTTTTCTGGGGCCAACGTCCTGACTTTC. This chain connects TRBV7-3 to TRBJ2-6, with D possibly TRBD1 on 6 matching bases. This CDR3 comprises 18 residues. Germline CDR1 SGHTA, CDR2 FQGTGA. V was pared by 5 bases and J by 1 base, with 18 bases between.